This T cell receptor (beta chain) was recorded in a study of cytomegalovirus exposure and HLA in healthy donors. Whole-study context: In an early release, HLA-typed donors contributed some 82 million unique TCR sequences. General study findings and limits: Accounts indicate the classifier identified cytomegalovirus status with strong specificity and sensitivity. Evidence from a later analysis indicated that most CMV-associated TCR beta chains looked HLA-restricted.

Concerning this clone: What it binds is not known.

The CDR3 contains 13 residues. Germline CDR1 is SGHAT and CDR2 is FQNNGV. Trimming pared 5 bases from V and 3 bases from J, leaving 11 bases between. It was with 60 Vbeta and 13 Jbeta primers that the PCR ran. TCRdb's copy holds only in-frame clones and misses some; the assay was immunoSEQ multiplex PCR. The sample holds 180,000 or so clones, nearly 80% seen once. The sequenced sample was PBMCs. The TCR originated in a man aged 40-55 years in good health and CMV-seropositive. The chain carries TRBV11-2 and TRBJ2-7, with D perhaps matching TRBD1 (5 bases). The CDR3 DNA reads TGTGCCAGCAGCCTGACAGTGAACTACGAGCAGTACTTC. Translating gives CASSLTVNYEQYF.